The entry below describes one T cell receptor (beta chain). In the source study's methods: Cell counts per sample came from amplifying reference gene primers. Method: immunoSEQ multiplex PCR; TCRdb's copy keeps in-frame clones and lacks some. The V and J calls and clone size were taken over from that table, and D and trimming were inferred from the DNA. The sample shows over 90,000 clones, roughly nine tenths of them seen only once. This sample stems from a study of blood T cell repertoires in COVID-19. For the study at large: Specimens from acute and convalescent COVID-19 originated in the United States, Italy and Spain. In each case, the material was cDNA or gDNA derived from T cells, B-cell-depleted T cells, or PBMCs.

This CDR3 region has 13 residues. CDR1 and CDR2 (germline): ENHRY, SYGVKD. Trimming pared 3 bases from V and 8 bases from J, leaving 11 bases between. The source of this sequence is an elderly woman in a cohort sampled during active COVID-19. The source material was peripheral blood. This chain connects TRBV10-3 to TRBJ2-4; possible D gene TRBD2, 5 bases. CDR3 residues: CAISDPPADIQYF. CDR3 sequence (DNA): TGTGCCATCAGTGACCCCCCAGCGGACATTCAGTACTTC.